This T cell receptor (beta chain) was recorded in a study of Ad26.COV2.S vaccination and SARS-CoV-2 variants. As for the study in general: Intramuscularly, Ad26.COV2.S was given either once or twice, 56 days apart.

Germline V gives CDR1 MNHNY, CDR2 SVGAGI (reference sequence). This CDR3 spans 10 amino acids. The ends were cut back, 10 bases at V and 6 bases at J, with 10 bases in the middle. The treatment here: around 19 received Ad26.COV2.S at low or high dose, single or two shots; several received placebo; per-sample allocation not given. Sampling occurred on day 63 after the first vaccine or placebo injection. The table came from immunoSEQ multiplex PCR; TCRdb's copy has only in-frame clones and leaves some out. Of about 350,000 clones listed, 65% to 90% are singletons. Sequencing used peripheral blood, obtained in a trial of Ad26.COV2.S vaccine versus placebo. The clonotype originates from a person aged 18 to 59 who received the Ad26.COV2.S COVID-19 vaccine or a placebo. V gene TRBV6-6 combines with J gene TRBJ2-7; D is possibly TRBD2 (5 bases). This CDR3 reads CATSAGEQYF. As DNA, the CDR3 is TGTGCCACCTCGGCGGGCGAGCAGTACTTC.